The 28 T cell receptor beta chains below were found in one sample sequenced in a study of T-cell reconstitution after alpha-beta-depleted transplantation in children. Unique molecular identifiers tagged the TCRbeta library. TCRdb re-derived calls from the PCR reads in MiXCR, one entry per CDR3 protein. The data contain hundreds of thousands of distinct CDR3 sequences, 11% of them singletons. Material: peripheral blood, obtained 180 days after TCRalphabeta/CD19-depleted stem cell transplant. The receptor set was obtained from a male patient aged 2-15 years who had a stem cell transplant for chronic granulomatous disease, so the T cells may come from the graft donor.

The sample holds many counts of this clonotype. This chain links TRBV12-3 or TRBV12-4 with TRBJ2-5, with unresolved D. The CDR3 is 15 amino acids. V was pared by 3 bases and J by 2 bases, with 13 bases between. DNA for the CDR3: TGTGCCAGCAGTTTTGTTCCAGAAAGACAAGAGACCCAGTACTTC. This translates into CASSFVPERQETQYF.

This clonotype was observed at least ten times. V usage is TRBV7-2 and J usage is TRBJ1-1; no clear D. Germline CDR1 SGHTA, CDR2 FQGNSA. The CDR3 has 14 residues. The V end lost 2 bases, the J end lost 5 bases, and 12 bases lay between the germline ends. The CDR3 coding sequence is TGTGCCAGCAGCTTAATGCGGGTAGGGACTGAAGCTTTCTTT. Translating it yields CASSLMRVGTEAFF.

Ten or more counts support this clonotype. This chain uses TRBV20-1 with TRBJ2-2; 12 positions agree with TRBD2. J was trimmed by 5 bases and V by 2 bases; bases with no gene match: 3. CDR1 is DFQATT, CDR2 SNEGSKA, per germline (reference sequence). This CDR3 is built from 15 residues. CDR3 in amino acids: CSARLLAGGTGELFF. The CDR3 bases are TGCAGTGCTAGACTTCTAGCGGGAGGGACCGGGGAGCTGTTTTTT.

This clonotype was seen ten or more times. At one end the junction does not follow the germline gene, possibly because of a read error. The rearrangement links TRBV20-1 to TRBJ2-7; TRBD2 is a possible D gene (6 bases). From germline, CDR1 is DFQATT and CDR2 SNEGSKA (reference sequence). There are 11 residues in the CDR3. CDR3 sequence reads: CSARERDCMHF. In DNA form, the CDR3 reads TGCAGTGCTAGAGAACGGGACTGCATGCACTTC.

This clonotype has a count of ten or more. The rearrangement links TRBV12-3 or TRBV12-4 to TRBJ2-2; no definite D call. V lost 3 bases to trimming and J lost 2 bases, with 10 bases between them. The CDR3 sequence is 15 residues long. The CDR3 region is CASSLASRNTGELFF. The CDR3 bases are TGTGCCAGCAGTTTGGCCAGCCGAAACACCGGGGAGCTGTTTTTT.

J is TRBJ2-2 and V is TRBV6-2 or TRBV6-3, with a possible D match to TRBD1 (5 bases). The CDR3 spans 14 residues. The V and J ends lost 5 bases and 1 base respectively, with 8 bases between them. Germline CDR1 is MNHEY and CDR2 is SVGEGT. CDR3 amino acids: CASSTDKNTGELFF. CDR3 sequence (DNA): TGTGCCAGCAGTACGGACAAGAACACCGGGGAGCTGTTTTTT.

This clonotype was recorded many times. This sequence joins TRBV12-3 or TRBV12-4 and TRBJ1-6, with D perhaps matching TRBD1 (5 bases). The CDR3 length is 16 residues. The V end was cut by 5 bases, the J end by 1 base, with 12 bases between. The CDR3 nucleotides read TGTGCCAGCAGTCCGGGGGTGGGGTCCTATAATTCACCCCTCCACTTT. As protein: CASSPGVGSYNSPLHF.

This clonotype was picked up many times. The CDR3 region has the DNA TGTGCCAGCAGCTTAGAAGGAGGAGCAGCCGAGACCCAGTACTTC. Residues: CASSLEGGAAETQYF. The chain combines TRBV7-2 with TRBJ2-5, with D possibly being TRBD2 (5 bases). V was cut by 1 base and J by 5 bases, with 14 bases left in between. The CDR3 has 15 residues. In germline, CDR1 is SGHTA, CDR2 FQGNSA.

This clonotype was recorded at least ten times. The CDR3 loop reads CSARGTTKTGELFF. The CDR3 DNA reads as TGCAGTGCTAGAGGGACCACAAAGACCGGGGAGCTGTTTTTT. The chain combines TRBV20-1 with TRBJ2-2; D ambiguous. V was trimmed by 1 base and J by 5 bases, leaving 11 bases between them. Germline V CDR1 and CDR2: DFQATT, SNEGSKA (reference sequence). The CDR3 has 14 amino acids.

This clonotype has at least ten counts. V and J are TRBV5-1 and TRBJ2-7; D might be TRBD2 (5 bases). Trimming pared 4 bases from V and 5 bases from J, leaving 19 bases between. CDR3 size: 15 residues. CDR1 SGHRS and CDR2 YFSETQ come from the germline V gene. DNA of the CDR3: TGCGCCAGCAGCATCCAACCATGGCCCGGGGACGAGCAGTACTTC. The encoded protein is CASSIQPWPGDEQYF.

This clonotype has at least ten counts. The chain couples TRBV7-9 to TRBJ2-7; D is ambiguous. Germline CDR1 SEHNR, CDR2 FQNEAQ (reference sequence). The CDR3 runs to 12 residues. Trimming pared 1 base from V and 7 bases from J, leaving 8 bases between. This CDR3 is CASSLGSREQYF. The CDR3 region has the DNA TGTGCCAGCAGCTTAGGTTCGAGGGAGCAGTACTTC.

This clonotype occurred many times. This chain connects TRBV19 to TRBJ2-7; D is undetermined. Trimming stripped 5 bases from V and 0 bases from J, with 8 bases between. The length of the CDR3 is 13 residues. In germline, CDR1 is LNHDA, CDR2 SQIVND (reference sequence). The CDR3 reads CASSPAVSYEQYF. The CDR3 DNA reads as TGTGCCAGTAGTCCGGCCGTCTCCTACGAGCAGTACTTC.

There are a few counts of this clonotype. The genes are TRBV28 and TRBJ1-1; unclear D gene. The CDR3 spans 15 residues. V lost 5 bases to trimming and J lost 10 bases, with 23 bases between them. Germline assignment: CDR1 MDHEN and CDR2 SYDVKM. The CDR3 DNA reads TGTGCCAGCAGTCCCTCCGGGCCAAAGGGCGAAACAGCTTTCTTT. Translated: CASSPSGPKGETAFF.

Many counts were recorded for this clonotype. V and J are TRBV3-1 and TRBJ1-4; no clear D gene. Germline V gene data show CDR1 as LGHDT and CDR2 as YNNKEL (reference sequence). V lost 4 bases and J lost 1, with 22 bases in between. This CDR3 contains 19 residues. The CDR3 bases are TGTGCCAGCAGCCCCCCCCTCGGCTCCCGGAAGGGAACTAATGAAAAACTGTTTTTT. It codes for CASSPPLGSRKGTNEKLFF.

This clonotype occurred many times. The chain combines TRBV12-3 or TRBV12-4 with TRBJ2-7; possible D gene TRBD2, 5 bases. Trimming removed 6 bases at V and 4 bases at J, with 10 bases between. The CDR3 is made up of 12 amino acids. CDR3 in amino acids: CASSREGYEQYF. Written as DNA, the CDR3 is TGTGCCAGCAGCCGAGAGGGTTACGAGCAGTACTTC.

This clonotype was seen many times. The chain combines TRBV4-1 with TRBJ2-7, with unresolved D. The V gene lost 0 bases and the J gene lost 0 bases, with 9 bases spanning the gap. The germline V gene encodes CDR1 MGHRA and CDR2 YSYEKL. This CDR3 contains 15 residues. The CDR3 spells CASSQDQVNSYEQYF. The CDR3 DNA reads as TGCGCCAGCAGCCAAGATCAGGTCAACTCCTACGAGCAGTACTTC.

This clonotype was found a few times. V usage is TRBV5-1 and J usage is TRBJ2-6, with 11 bases matching TRBD1. Germline V gene sequence: CDR1 SGHRS, CDR2 YFSETQ. The CDR3 sequence is 16 residues long. With 7 bases clipped from V and 0 bases from J, the junction kept 3 bases outside the gene matches. The CDR3 bases are TGCGCCAGCGCCGGGACAGGGGGCTCTGGGGCCAACGTCCTGACTTTC. Its translation is CASAGTGGSGANVLTF.

This clonotype was observed a handful of times. The V and J genes are TRBV12-3 or TRBV12-4 and TRBJ2-1; 8 nucleotides line up with TRBD1. The CDR3 spans 18 residues. Trimming took 5 bases from V and 8 from J; bases not matched to a gene: 20. As DNA, the CDR3 is TGTGCCAGCAGTACCGGGACAGGAGCGTTGGGGGGATTCGATGAGCAGTTCTTC. This codes for CASSTGTGALGGFDEQFF.

This clonotype has a count of ten or more. The chain couples TRBV12-3 or TRBV12-4 to TRBJ2-3; 10 positions agree with TRBD2. The CDR3 is made up of 17 amino acids. The V and J ends lost 2 bases and 6 bases, in that order; junction bases with no gene match: 11. The CDR3 DNA follows: TGTGCCAGCAGTTTATTTCGAGCGGGAGGGCCTCGGGATACGCAGTATTTT. Protein sequence: CASSLFRAGGPRDTQYF.

This clonotype was observed at least ten times. V usage is TRBV29-1 and J usage is TRBJ2-1; TRBD2 agrees at 9 bases. The CDR3 totals 16 residues. V lost 4 bases to trimming and J lost 5 bases; unmatched junction nucleotides: 12. Germline CDR1 is SQVTM and CDR2 is ANQGSEA. The CDR3 is CSVVGSGSAVDNEQFF. In DNA form, the CDR3 reads TGCAGCGTTGTGGGTAGCGGGAGCGCTGTTGACAATGAGCAGTTCTTC.

In this sample, this clonotype turned up many times. This rearrangement joins TRBV28 to TRBJ2-5; unclear D gene. CDR1 is MDHEN, CDR2 SYDVKM, per germline. The V end was cut by 3 bases, the J end by 0 bases, with 8 bases between. This CDR3 has 14 residues. The CDR3 nucleotides are TGTGCCAGCAGTTTTTTGAGAAACCAAGAGACCCAGTACTTC. Residues: CASSFLRNQETQYF.

This clonotype was detected ten times or more. The chain links TRBV20-1 to TRBJ2-5; 7 bases are shared with TRBD1. The CDR3 has 13 residues. With V trimmed by 3 bases and J by 4 bases, 5 bases remained unmatched. Germline-derived CDR1 and CDR2 are DFQATT and SNEGSKA (reference sequence). CDR3 amino acids: CSARPTGLETQYF. The CDR3 DNA reads TGCAGTGCTAGGCCGACAGGGTTAGAGACCCAGTACTTC.

With respect to this clonotype: The junction does not match germline at one end; this may be a read error. The rearrangement links TRBV10-3 to TRBJ2-3, with 7 bases identical to TRBD2. Germline V CDR1 and CDR2: ENHRY, SYGVKD. The CDR3 is 13 residues long. The CDR3 coding sequence is TGTGCTATCAGCTGGGACTACGGGGATACGCAGTATTTT. Protein sequence: CAISWDYGDTQYF.

This clonotype has at least ten counts. The rearrangement joins TRBV6-4 to TRBJ2-1; the D gene could be TRBD1 or TRBD2 (6 bases each). V was shortened by 8 bases and J by 2 bases, with 16 bases between the two germline ends. The CDR3 length is 15 residues. The germline V gene encodes CDR1 MRHNA and CDR2 SNTAGT. This chain's CDR3 is CASGQRGGTYNEQFF. CDR3 DNA: TGTGCCAGCGGACAAAGAGGGGGGACCTACAATGAGCAGTTCTTC.

This clonotype came up many times. The gene calls are TRBV11-2 and TRBJ1-1, with TRBD1 matching over 9 bases. This CDR3 has 14 residues. Germline V gene data show CDR1 as SGHAT and CDR2 as FQNNGV. The junction had 4 bases not matched to a gene; V was cut back by 5 bases and J by 3 bases. CDR3 sequence (DNA): TGTGCCAGCAGCCCAGGACAGGGGTACACTGAAGCTTTCTTT. This gives the protein CASSPGQGYTEAFF.

This clonotype was counted at least ten times. V gene TRBV10-2 combines with J gene TRBJ2-1; TRBD2 matches 7 bases. This CDR3 has 13 residues. The J segment lost 13 bases and the V segment lost 7 bases, leaving 13 bases of the junction unmatched. Looked up from germline, CDR1 is WSHSY and CDR2 is SAAADI. CDR3 amino acids: CASTSGTQLRQFF. DNA of the CDR3: TGCGCCAGCACCAGCGGGACCCAGCTCCGCCAGTTCTTC.

This clonotype was counted ten times or more. The V call is TRBV28, the J call TRBJ2-3; 8 bases line up with TRBD2. The CDR3 consists of 16 residues. Losses at the gene ends were 2 bases for V and 4 bases for J; bases not matched to a gene: 8. Per the germline V gene, CDR1 is MDHEN and CDR2 is SYDVKM. The DNA for the CDR3 is TGTGCCAGCAGTTTAGGCAGCGGGAGAATCCCAGATACGCAGTATTTT. Amino acids: CASSLGSGRIPDTQYF.

This clonotype was counted between two and nine times. The chain joins TRBV11-2 to TRBJ2-1; TRBD1 matches at 7 bases. Germline CDR1 is SGHAT and CDR2 is FQNNGV. V trimming: 1 base; J trimming: 7 bases; junction bases outside the gene matches: 7. The CDR3 has 15 amino acids. The CDR3 DNA reads TGTGCCAGCAGCTTAGGGACAGGTTGGCTGAATGAGCAGTTCTTC. This encodes CASSLGTGWLNEQFF.